The 20 T cell receptor beta chains presented below share a single source sample, sequenced in a study of identical twins. TCRdb reprocessed the 5' RACE reads via MiXCR and lists one record per CDR3 protein. The sample contains 1.5 million to 2 million distinct CDR3 sequences, under 35% of which appear only once. Sample: cord blood. These receptors were obtained from a newborn girl in good health.

The gene calls are TRBV28 and TRBJ1-2; 8 bases match TRBD1. Germline CDR1 MDHEN, CDR2 SYDVKM. The length of the CDR3 is 12 residues. V trimming: 6 bases; J trimming: 8 bases; junction bases outside the gene matches: 5. The CDR3 bases are TGTGCCAGCAGGCTATACAGGGGGGGCTACACCTTC. Encoded protein: CASRLYRGGYTF.

This clonotype was picked up a small number of times. V and J are TRBV6-1 and TRBJ1-5; the D is unclear. Germline V gene data show CDR1 as MNHNS and CDR2 as SASEGT. This CDR3 is 16 amino acids long. V lost 3 bases, J lost 0 bases, and 12 bases lay in between. The CDR3 spells CASSEDWGASNQPQHF. In DNA, the CDR3 is TGTGCCAGCAGTGAGGATTGGGGTGCTAGCAATCAGCCCCAGCATTTT.

The chain combines TRBV10-3 with TRBJ2-2, with 9 positions matching TRBD1. The V gene's germline CDR1 is ENHRY and CDR2 SYGVKD. V dropped 6 bases and J dropped 5; count of bases not matched to a gene: 4. This CDR3 is 14 amino acids long. CDR3 nucleotides: TGTGCCATCAGGGGACAGGGACTAACCGGGGAGCTGTTTTTT. This encodes CAIRGQGLTGELFF.

A remark on this clonotype: A junction end diverges from the germline sequence, so it may reflect a read error. V and J are TRBV30 and TRBJ2-1; TRBD2 matches at 8 bases. The CDR3 runs to 13 residues. Germline V gives CDR1 GTSNPN, CDR2 SVGIG (reference sequence). The chain's CDR3 is CAWRTSAYNEQVF. For the CDR3, the DNA is TGTGCCTGGAGGACTAGCGCCTACAATGAGCAGGTCTTC.

The rearrangement uses TRBV20-1 and TRBJ2-5; D might be TRBD1 or TRBD2, each matching 5 bases. Germline values: CDR1 DFQATT, CDR2 SNEGSKA (reference sequence). The V gene lost 8 bases and the J gene lost 5 bases, with 18 bases spanning the gap. This CDR3 spans 13 amino acids. CDR3 coding DNA: TGCAGTCTTATGGGGGAACTTTGGGAGACCCAGTACTTC. As protein: CSLMGELWETQYF.

This chain joins TRBV20-1 and TRBJ1-2; D perhaps matches TRBD1 (6 bases). The germline V gene has CDR1 DFQATT and CDR2 SNEGSKA (reference sequence). The V end was cut by 3 bases, the J end by 5 bases, with 13 bases between. The CDR3 extends over 13 amino acids. CDR3 residues: CSARRGPSYGYTF. The CDR3 region has the DNA TGCAGTGCTAGGCGGGGGCCTAGTTATGGCTACACCTTC.

The rearrangement joins TRBV5-6 to TRBJ1-6; 7 bases are a match to TRBD1. Germline V gene sequence: CDR1 SGHDT, CDR2 YYEEEE. Trimming removed 4 bases from V and 2 bases from J; junction bases left unmatched: 3. The CDR3 covers 15 residues. The CDR3 sequence is CASSMTGPYNSPLHF. CDR3 coding DNA: TGTGCCAGCAGCATGACAGGGCCCTATAATTCACCCCTCCACTTT.

This clonotype was seen a few times. V gene TRBV5-6 combines with J gene TRBJ1-2; 9 bases agree with TRBD1. Germline V gene lookup returns CDR1 SGHDT and CDR2 YYEEEE. The CDR3 totals 17 residues. V trimming: 1 base; J trimming: 6 bases; junction bases outside the gene matches: 13. DNA for the CDR3: TGTGCCAGCAGCTTGCCTGACCCGGGACAGGGTGTGGATGGCTACACCTTC. Protein: CASSLPDPGQGVDGYTF.

Only one count was recorded for this clonotype. The chain couples TRBV4-1 to TRBJ2-1, with a tentative D call TRBD2 (5 bases). Germline V lookup: CDR1 MGHRA, CDR2 YSYEKL. The ends were cut back, 4 bases at V and 6 bases at J, with 34 bases in the middle. The CDR3 length is 21 residues. Here the CDR3 reads CASSPLGRLKLVVFAGNEQFF. The CDR3 bases are TGCGCCAGCAGCCCCCTCGGCAGGCTGAAACTGGTCGTCTTTGCGGGCAATGAGCAGTTCTTC.

The rearrangement links TRBV6-5 to TRBJ1-2; D may be TRBD1 (5 bases). V lost 2 bases and J lost 8, with 12 bases in between. The CDR3 has 13 amino acids. Looked up from germline, CDR1 is MNHEY and CDR2 is SVGAGI. The CDR3 DNA sequence: TGTGCCAGCAGTTACGGGACCCACTGGGGCTACACCTTC. Translating it yields CASSYGTHWGYTF.

CDR3 in amino acids: CSARDGTVSYNSPLHF. CDR3 nucleotides: TGCAGTGCTAGAGATGGGACAGTCTCCTATAATTCACCCCTCCACTTT. The genes are TRBV20-1 and TRBJ1-6; 7 bases map to TRBD1. The CDR3 covers 16 residues. CDR1 DFQATT and CDR2 SNEGSKA come from the germline V gene (reference sequence). Unmatched junction bases numbered 2, after V lost 0 bases and J lost 0 bases.

Details on this clonotype: One end of the junction fails to match germline, which may point to a read error. The CDR3 loop is CTSSKGPSRAYEQYF. CDR3 sequence (DNA): TGTACCAGCAGTAAAGGACCCTCTAGGGCCTACGAGCAGTACTTC. The chain combines TRBV6-6 with TRBJ2-5; D is unresolved. Judging by the DNA end, TRBJ2-7 fits better; the J call may be wrong. CDR3 length: 15 amino acids. CDR1 and CDR2 (germline): MNHNY, SVGAGI (reference sequence).

A few counts support this clonotype. This chain links TRBV27 with TRBJ2-1; D may correspond to TRBD1 or TRBD2 (5 bases each). V lost 3 bases, J lost 0 bases, and 12 bases lay in between. Germline CDR1 is MNHEY and CDR2 is SMNVEV (reference sequence). The CDR3 contains 16 residues. This CDR3 is CASSFSGRISYNEQFF. CDR3 bases: TGTGCCAGCAGTTTTTCGGGACGGATCTCCTACAATGAGCAGTTCTTC.

The table lists this clonotype with many counts. This chain joins TRBV27 and TRBJ2-1; 7 bases are a match to TRBD2. The CDR3 runs to 17 residues. The germline CDR1 and CDR2 sequences are MNHEY and SMNVEV (reference sequence). The trim removed 2 bases at V and 0 bases at J, leaving 7 bases unmatched. The CDR3 spells CASSLPPSGSSYNEQFF. CDR3 DNA sequence: TGTGCCAGCAGTTTACCCCCTAGCGGCAGCTCCTACAATGAGCAGTTCTTC.

The V call is TRBV3-1, the J call TRBJ2-7, with D perhaps TRBD2 (6 bases). The CDR3 consists of 13 residues. Germline assignment: CDR1 LGHDT and CDR2 YNNKEL (reference sequence). V was pared by 4 bases and J by 5 bases, with 12 bases between. The CDR3 is CASSRGGRNEQYF. For the CDR3, the DNA is TGTGCCAGCAGCCGAGGAGGGAGGAACGAGCAGTACTTC.

Turning to this clonotype: This clone may be a read error of a much larger clone one base away. The rearrangement joins TRBV12-3 or TRBV12-4 to TRBJ2-3, with TRBD2 identical over 8 bases. The CDR3 has 16 residues. CDR3: CARSLAGGGSTDTQYF. The CDR3 nucleotides read TGTGCCCGCAGTTTAGCCGGCGGGGGGAGCACAGATACGCAGTATTTT.

The V gene is TRBV6-1, the J gene TRBJ2-2, with D possibly TRBD2 on 5 matching bases. The CDR3 is 12 residues long. Germline V gene sequence: CDR1 MNHNS, CDR2 SASEGT. V gave up 6 bases and J gave up 6 bases, with 8 bases separating them. The CDR3, as DNA: TGTGCCAGCAGGAGGGTGGCCGGGGAGCTGTTTTTT. As protein: CASRRVAGELFF.

This clonotype was counted ten times or more. This sequence joins TRBV20-1 and TRBJ2-4; 11 bases fit TRBD2. V shed 6 bases, J shed 0 bases, and the junction held 10 bases outside the gene matches. CDR3 length: 17 residues. Germline CDR1 DFQATT, CDR2 SNEGSKA (reference sequence). CDR3 in DNA: TGCAGTGCCTCACTAGCGGGGGTCTTTATAGCCAAAAACATTCAGTACTTC. Translated, it gives CSASLAGVFIAKNIQYF.

The chain links TRBV25-1 to TRBJ1-1; D is ambiguous. There are 11 residues in the CDR3. V lost 5 bases and J 8 bases, leaving 9 bases between the germline ends. CDR1 is MGHDK, CDR2 SYGVNS, per germline. Here the CDR3 DNA reads TGTGCCAGCAGTCGAAGGTCCGAAGCTTTCTTT. Translating it yields CASSRRSEAFF.

The chain employs TRBV4-2 and TRBJ2-3; D remains ambiguous. CDR1 and CDR2 (germline): LGHNA, YNFKEQ. V lost 3 bases and J 6 bases, leaving 4 bases between the germline ends. This CDR3 is built from 11 residues. The CDR3 loop is CASSHMDTQYF. The CDR3 bases are TGTGCCAGCAGCCATATGGATACGCAGTATTTT.